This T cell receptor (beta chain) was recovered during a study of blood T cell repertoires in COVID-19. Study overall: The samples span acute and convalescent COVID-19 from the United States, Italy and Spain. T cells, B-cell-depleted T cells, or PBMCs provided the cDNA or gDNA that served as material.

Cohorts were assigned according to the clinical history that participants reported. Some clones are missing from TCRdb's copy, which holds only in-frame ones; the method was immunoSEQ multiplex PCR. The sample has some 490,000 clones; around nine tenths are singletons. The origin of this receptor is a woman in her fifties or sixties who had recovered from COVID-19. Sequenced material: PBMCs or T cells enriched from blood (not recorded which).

The DNA for the CDR3 is TGTGCCACGGCTACAGGTTCTAGGGGGACTGAAGCTTTCTTT. The encoded protein is CATATGSRGTEAFF. The V and J genes are TRBV6-5 and TRBJ1-1; D possibly corresponds to TRBD1 (6 bases). The CDR3 covers 14 residues. V gave up 10 bases and J gave up 5 bases, with 20 bases separating them. The germline CDR1 and CDR2 sequences are MNHEY and SVGAGI.